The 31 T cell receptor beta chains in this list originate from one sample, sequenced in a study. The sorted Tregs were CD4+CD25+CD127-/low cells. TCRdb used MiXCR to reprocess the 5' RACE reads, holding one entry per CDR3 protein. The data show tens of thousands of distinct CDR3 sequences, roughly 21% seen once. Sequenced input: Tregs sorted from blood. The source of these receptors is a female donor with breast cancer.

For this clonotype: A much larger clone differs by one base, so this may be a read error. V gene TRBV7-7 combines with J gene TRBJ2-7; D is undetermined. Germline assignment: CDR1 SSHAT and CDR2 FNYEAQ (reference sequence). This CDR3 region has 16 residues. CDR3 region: CASSFYGRARSYEQYF. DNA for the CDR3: TGTGCTAGCAGCTTCTACGGACGGGCACGCTCCTACGAGCAGTACTTC.

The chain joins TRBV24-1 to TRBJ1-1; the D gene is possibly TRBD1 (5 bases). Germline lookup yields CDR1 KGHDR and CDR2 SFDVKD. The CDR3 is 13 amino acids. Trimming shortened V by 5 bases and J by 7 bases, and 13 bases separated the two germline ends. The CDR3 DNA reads TGTGCCACCAGTGCGGGGTTTGGGGGTGAAGCTTTCTTT. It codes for CATSAGFGGEAFF.

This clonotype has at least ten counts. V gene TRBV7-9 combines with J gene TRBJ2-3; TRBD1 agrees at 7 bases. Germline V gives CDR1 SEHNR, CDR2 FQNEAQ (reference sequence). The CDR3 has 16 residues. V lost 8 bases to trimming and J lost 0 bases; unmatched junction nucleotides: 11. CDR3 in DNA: TGTGCCAGCCTAGAACCGGGACAGTCTAGCACAGATACGCAGTATTTT. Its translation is CASLEPGQSSTDTQYF.

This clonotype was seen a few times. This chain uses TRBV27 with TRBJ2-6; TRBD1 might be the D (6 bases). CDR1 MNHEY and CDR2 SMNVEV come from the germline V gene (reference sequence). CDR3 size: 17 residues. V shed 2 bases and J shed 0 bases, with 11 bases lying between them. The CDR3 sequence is CASSLSNRVSGANVLTF. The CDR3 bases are TGTGCCAGCAGTTTAAGTAACAGGGTCTCTGGGGCCAACGTCCTGACTTTC.

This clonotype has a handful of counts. The CDR3 region has the DNA TGTGCCAGCAAGACAAACAGAGCAACTAATGAAAAACTGTTTTTT. It codes for CASKTNRATNEKLFF. This chain uses TRBV6-1 with TRBJ1-4; no definite D call. This CDR3 region has 15 residues. Germline CDR1 MNHNS, CDR2 SASEGT. Deletions cut 7 bases from V and 0 bases from J, with 12 bases between.

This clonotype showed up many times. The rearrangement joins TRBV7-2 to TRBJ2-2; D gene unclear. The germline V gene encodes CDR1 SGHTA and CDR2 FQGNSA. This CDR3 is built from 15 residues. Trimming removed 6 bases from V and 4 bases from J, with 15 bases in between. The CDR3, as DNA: TGTGCCAGCAGTCCTGGGCGGATTGGCACCGGGGAGCTGTTTTTT. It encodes CASSPGRIGTGELFF.

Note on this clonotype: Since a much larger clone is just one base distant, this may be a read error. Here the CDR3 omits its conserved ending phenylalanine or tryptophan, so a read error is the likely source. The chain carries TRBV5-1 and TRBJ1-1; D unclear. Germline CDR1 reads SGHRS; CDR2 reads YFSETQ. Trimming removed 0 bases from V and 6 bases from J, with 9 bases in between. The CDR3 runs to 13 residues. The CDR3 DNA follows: TGCGCCAGCAGCTTGGAAGCCCCAGCTGAAGCTTTCCTT. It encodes CASSLEAPAEAFL.

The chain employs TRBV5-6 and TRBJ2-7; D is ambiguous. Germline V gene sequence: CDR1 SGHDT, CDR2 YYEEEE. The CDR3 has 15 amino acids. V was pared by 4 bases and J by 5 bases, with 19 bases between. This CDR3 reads CASSPRPPSRNEQYF. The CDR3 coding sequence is TGTGCCAGCAGCCCTAGGCCGCCCAGCAGGAACGAGCAGTACTTC.

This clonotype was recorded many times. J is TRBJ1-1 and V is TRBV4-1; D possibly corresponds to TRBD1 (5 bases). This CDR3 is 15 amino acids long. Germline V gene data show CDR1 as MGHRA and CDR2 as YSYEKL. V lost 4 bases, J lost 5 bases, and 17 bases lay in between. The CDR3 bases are TGCGCCAGCAGCCCCCCCGGGGGGGGTGGGACTGAAGCTTTCTTT. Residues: CASSPPGGGGTEAFF.

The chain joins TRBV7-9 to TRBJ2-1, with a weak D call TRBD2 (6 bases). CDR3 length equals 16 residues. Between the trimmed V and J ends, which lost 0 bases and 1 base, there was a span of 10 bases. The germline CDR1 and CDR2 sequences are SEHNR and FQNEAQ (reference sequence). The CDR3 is CASSLAFAGSYNEQFF. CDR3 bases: TGTGCCAGCAGCTTAGCCTTTGCGGGATCCTACAATGAGCAGTTCTTC.

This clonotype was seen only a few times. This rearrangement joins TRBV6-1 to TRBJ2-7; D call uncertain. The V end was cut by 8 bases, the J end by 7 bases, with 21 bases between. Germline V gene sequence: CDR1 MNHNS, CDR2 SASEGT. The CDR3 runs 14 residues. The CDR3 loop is CASGPIRETPEQYF. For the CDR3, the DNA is TGTGCCAGCGGTCCTATACGAGAGACTCCGGAGCAGTACTTC.

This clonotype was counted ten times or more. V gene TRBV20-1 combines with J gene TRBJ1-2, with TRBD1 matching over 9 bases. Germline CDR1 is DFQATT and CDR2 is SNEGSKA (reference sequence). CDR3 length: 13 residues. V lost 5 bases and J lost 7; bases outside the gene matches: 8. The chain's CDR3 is CSAEQGAVSGYTF. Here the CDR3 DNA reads TGCAGTGCTGAACAGGGGGCGGTTAGTGGCTACACCTTC.

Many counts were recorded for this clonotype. The CDR3 sequence is CASTQGGGATQGYEQYF. The CDR3 nucleotides are TGCGCCAGCACCCAGGGGGGCGGTGCGACCCAGGGCTACGAGCAGTACTTC. The genes are TRBV5-1 and TRBJ2-7; weak D call: TRBD1 (7 bases). CDR3 length equals 17 residues. The V end was cut by 6 bases, the J end by 3 bases, with 25 bases between. Germline CDR1 SGHRS, CDR2 YFSETQ.

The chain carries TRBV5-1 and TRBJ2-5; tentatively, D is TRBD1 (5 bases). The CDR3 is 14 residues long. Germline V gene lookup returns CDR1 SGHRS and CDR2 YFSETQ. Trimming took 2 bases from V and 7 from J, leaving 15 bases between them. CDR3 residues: CASSLEQASRTQYF. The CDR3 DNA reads TGCGCCAGCAGCTTAGAACAGGCCTCCAGGACCCAGTACTTC.

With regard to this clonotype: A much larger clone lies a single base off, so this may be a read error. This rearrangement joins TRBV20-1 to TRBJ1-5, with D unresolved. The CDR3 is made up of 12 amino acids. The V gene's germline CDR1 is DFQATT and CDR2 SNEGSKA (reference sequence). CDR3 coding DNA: TGCGGCGCCAGCCGGACTAATCAGCCCCAGCATTTT. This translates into CGASRTNQPQHF.

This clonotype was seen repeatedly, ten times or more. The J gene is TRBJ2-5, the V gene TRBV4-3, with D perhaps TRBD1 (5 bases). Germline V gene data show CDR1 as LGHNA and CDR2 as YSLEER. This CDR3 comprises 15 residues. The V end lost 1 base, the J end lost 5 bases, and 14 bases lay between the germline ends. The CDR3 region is CASSQVLGRQETQYF. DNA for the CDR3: TGCGCCAGCAGCCAAGTACTGGGGCGTCAGGAGACCCAGTACTTC.

CDR3 sequence: CASRFGNSNQPQHF. CDR3 bases: TGTGCCAGCAGGTTTGGGAATAGCAATCAGCCCCAGCATTTT. This chain links TRBV6-5 with TRBJ1-5; D gene unclear. Germline-derived CDR1 and CDR2 are MNHEY and SVGAGI. V was trimmed by 6 bases and J by 0 bases, leaving 9 bases between them. This CDR3 spans 14 amino acids.

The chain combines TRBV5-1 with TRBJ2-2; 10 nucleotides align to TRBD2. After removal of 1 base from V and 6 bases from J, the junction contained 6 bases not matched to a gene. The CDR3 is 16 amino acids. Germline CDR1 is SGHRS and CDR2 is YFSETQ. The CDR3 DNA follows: TGCGCCAGCAGCTTGAGCAGCGGGAGGGCCTCCGGGGAGCTGTTTTTT. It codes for CASSLSSGRASGELFF.

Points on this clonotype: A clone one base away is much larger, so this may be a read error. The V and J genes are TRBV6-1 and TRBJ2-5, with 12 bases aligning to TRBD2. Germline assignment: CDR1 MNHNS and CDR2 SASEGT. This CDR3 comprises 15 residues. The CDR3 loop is CAGSEGLAGGETQYF. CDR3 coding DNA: TGTGCCGGCAGTGAGGGACTAGCGGGTGGAGAGACCCAGTACTTC.

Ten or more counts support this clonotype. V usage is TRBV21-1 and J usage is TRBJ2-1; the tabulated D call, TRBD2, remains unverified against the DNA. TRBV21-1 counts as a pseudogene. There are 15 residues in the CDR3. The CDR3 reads CASSKVADPSNEQFF. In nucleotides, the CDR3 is TGTGCCAGCAGCAAAGTAGCGGACCCGAGCAATGAGCAGTTCTTC.

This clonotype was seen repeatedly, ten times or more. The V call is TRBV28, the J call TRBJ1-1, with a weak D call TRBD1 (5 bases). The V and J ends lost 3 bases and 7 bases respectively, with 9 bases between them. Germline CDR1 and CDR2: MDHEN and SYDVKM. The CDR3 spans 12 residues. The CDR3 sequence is CASSFGTVEAFF. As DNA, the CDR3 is TGTGCCAGCAGTTTTGGGACGGTTGAAGCTTTCTTT.

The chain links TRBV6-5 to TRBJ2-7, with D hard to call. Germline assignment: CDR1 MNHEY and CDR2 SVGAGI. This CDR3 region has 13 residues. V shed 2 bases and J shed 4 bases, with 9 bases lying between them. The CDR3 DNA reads TGTGCCAGCAGTTACCAGGCCGATTACGAGCAGTACTTC. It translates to CASSYQADYEQYF.

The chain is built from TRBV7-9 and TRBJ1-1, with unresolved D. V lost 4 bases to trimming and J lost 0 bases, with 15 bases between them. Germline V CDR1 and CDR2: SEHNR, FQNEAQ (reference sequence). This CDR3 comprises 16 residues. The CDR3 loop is CASSSATNDMNTEAFF. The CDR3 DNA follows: TGTGCCAGCAGCTCAGCCACAAACGATATGAACACTGAAGCTTTCTTT.

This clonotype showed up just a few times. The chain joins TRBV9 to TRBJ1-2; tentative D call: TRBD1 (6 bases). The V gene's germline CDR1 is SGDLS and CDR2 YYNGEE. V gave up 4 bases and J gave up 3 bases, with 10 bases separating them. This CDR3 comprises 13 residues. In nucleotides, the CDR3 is TGTGCCAGCAGCCCCCGACAGGACTATGGCTACACCTTC. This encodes CASSPRQDYGYTF. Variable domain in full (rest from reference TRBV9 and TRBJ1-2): DSGVTQTPKHLITATGQRVTLRCSPRSGDLSVYWYQQSLDQGLQFLIQYYNGEERAKGNILERFSAQQFPDLHSELNLSSLELGDSALYFCASSPRQDYGYTFGSGTRLTVV.

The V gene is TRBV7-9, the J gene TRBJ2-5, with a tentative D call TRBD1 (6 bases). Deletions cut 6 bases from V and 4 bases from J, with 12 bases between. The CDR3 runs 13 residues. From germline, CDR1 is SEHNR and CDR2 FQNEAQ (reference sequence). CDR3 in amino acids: CASRIIGGETQYF. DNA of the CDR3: TGTGCCAGCAGAATAATAGGGGGAGAGACCCAGTACTTC.

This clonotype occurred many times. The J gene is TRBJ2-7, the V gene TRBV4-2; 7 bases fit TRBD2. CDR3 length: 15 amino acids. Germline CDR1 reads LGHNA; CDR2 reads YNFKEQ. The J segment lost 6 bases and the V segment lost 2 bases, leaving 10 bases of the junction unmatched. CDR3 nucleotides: TGTGCCAGCAGCCAATTGGGGGGGAGGAGTCGCGAGCAGTACTTC. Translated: CASSQLGGRSREQYF.

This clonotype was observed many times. The DNA of the CDR3 is TGTGCCAGCAGTCGACGGGAGCCTCCCTATGGCTACACCTTC. Its translation is CASSRREPPYGYTF. The chain recombines TRBV6-5 with TRBJ1-2, with D uncertain. V was clipped by 5 bases and J by 4 bases, with 14 bases between them. In germline, CDR1 is MNHEY, CDR2 SVGAGI. This CDR3 has 14 residues.

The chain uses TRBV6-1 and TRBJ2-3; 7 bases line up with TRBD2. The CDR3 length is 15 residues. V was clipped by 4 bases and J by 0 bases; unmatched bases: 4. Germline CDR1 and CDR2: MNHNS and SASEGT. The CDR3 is CASSGRSGSTDTQYF. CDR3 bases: TGTGCCAGCAGTGGACGTAGCGGGAGCACAGATACGCAGTATTTT.

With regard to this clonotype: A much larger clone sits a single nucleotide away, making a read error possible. The CDR3 DNA reads as TGTGCCAGCAGCTTAGATCCGAGCTCTGGAAGCACCATATATTTT. Translating gives CASSLDPSSGSTIYF. This chain links TRBV11-2 with TRBJ1-3, with D unclear. There are 15 residues in the CDR3. Germline V gives CDR1 SGHAT, CDR2 FQNNGV.

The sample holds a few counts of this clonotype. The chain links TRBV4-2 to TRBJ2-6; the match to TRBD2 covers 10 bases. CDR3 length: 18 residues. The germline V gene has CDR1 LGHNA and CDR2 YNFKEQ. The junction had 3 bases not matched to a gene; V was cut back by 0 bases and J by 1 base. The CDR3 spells CASSQDASGSSGANVLTF. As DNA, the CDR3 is TGTGCCAGCAGCCAAGATGCTAGCGGGAGTTCTGGGGCCAACGTCCTGACTTTC.

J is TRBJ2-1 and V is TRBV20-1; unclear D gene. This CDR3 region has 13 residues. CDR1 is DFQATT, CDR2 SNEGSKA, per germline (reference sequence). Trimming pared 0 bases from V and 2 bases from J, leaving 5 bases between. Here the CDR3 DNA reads TGCAGTGCTAGAGACCTCGCCTACAATGAGCAGTTCTTC. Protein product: CSARDLAYNEQFF.